This TCR beta chain was documented in a study of cytomegalovirus exposure and HLA in healthy donors. Points from the study as a whole: Common viral pathogens seemed to be connected with several of the most significant clusters, according to a later analysis. About 90% or about 30% of the time was how often most TCR beta V segments were productive, according to an earlier analysis.

13 Jbeta primers and 60 Vbeta primers were used for the PCR. Generated by immunoSEQ multiplex PCR, the TCRdb table keeps only in-frame clones and is missing some. Among some 180,000 clones listed, more than 75% were seen once. V shed 5 bases and J 8 bases; nucleotides not matched to a gene: 7. Looked up from germline, CDR1 is MDHEN and CDR2 is SYDVKM. The CDR3 runs to 14 residues. Healthy people donating bone marrow made up the donors. To note about this clone: Antigen: not known. In the same sample, other DNA sequences code for this CDR3.

The chain links TRBV28 to TRBJ1-4; the match to TRBD1 covers 8 bases. The sample was PBMCs. This sequence originates from a woman in her 30s in good health and CMV-seropositive. The CDR3 region has the DNA TGTGCCAGCAGTCCTGGACAGGGTAGGGAAAAACTGTTTTTT. Amino acid sequence: CASSPGQGREKLFF.